This TCR beta chain came from a study of T cell responses to AZD1222 COVID-19 vaccine. Findings of the study overall: Mostly white British, mostly female donors; authors suggested clonal diversity may be underestimated. Just six or seven AZD1222 recipients tested seropositive at baseline. Spike-wide vaccine-associated CD4 TCRs dominated at 160-218 and 743-854.

Sequencing used immunoSEQ multiplex PCR; TCRdb keeps in-frame clones, though not all of them. The sample holds about 88,000 clones, around nine tenths seen once. This CDR3 comprises 15 residues. Per germline, CDR1 MNHEY and CDR2 SMNVEV (reference sequence). V was shortened by 3 bases and J by 2 bases, with 13 bases between the two germline ends. Doses given second, at about 4 or about 12 weeks, were pooled. In regard to this clone: Its antigen is not known.

The clonotype originates from an adult who received the AZD1222 COVID-19 vaccine. The specimen was peripheral blood, collected 28 days after the second AZD1222 dose. The gene calls are TRBV27 and TRBJ1-2; TRBD1 is a possible D gene (6 bases). CDR3 in amino acids: CASSLGGGQNYGYTF. The CDR3, as DNA: TGTGCCAGCAGTTTGGGCGGGGGGCAAAACTATGGCTACACCTTC.